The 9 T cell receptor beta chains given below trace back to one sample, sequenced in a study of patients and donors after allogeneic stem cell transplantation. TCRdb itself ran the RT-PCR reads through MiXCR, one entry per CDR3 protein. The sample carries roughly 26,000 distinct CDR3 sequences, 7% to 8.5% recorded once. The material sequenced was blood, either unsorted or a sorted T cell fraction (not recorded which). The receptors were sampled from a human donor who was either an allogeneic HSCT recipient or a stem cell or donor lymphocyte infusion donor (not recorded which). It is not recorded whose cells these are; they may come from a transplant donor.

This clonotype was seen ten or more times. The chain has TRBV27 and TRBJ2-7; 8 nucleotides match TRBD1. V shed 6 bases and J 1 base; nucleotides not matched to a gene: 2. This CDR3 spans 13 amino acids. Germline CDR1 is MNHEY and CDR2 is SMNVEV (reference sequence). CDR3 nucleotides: TGTGCCAGCAGAACAGGGGGATCCTACGAGCAGTACTTC. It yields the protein CASRTGGSYEQYF.

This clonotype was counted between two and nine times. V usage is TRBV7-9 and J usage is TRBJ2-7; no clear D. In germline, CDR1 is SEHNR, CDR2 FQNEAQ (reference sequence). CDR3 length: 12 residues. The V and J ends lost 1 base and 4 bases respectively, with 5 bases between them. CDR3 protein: CASSLVWYEQYF. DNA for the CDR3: TGTGCCAGCAGCTTAGTGTGGTACGAGCAGTACTTC.

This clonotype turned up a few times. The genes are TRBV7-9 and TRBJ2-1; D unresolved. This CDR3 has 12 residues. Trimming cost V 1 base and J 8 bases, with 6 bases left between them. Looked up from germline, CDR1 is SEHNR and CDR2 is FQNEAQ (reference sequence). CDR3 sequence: CASSLERDEQFF. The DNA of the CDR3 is TGTGCCAGCAGCTTAGAACGGGATGAGCAGTTCTTC.

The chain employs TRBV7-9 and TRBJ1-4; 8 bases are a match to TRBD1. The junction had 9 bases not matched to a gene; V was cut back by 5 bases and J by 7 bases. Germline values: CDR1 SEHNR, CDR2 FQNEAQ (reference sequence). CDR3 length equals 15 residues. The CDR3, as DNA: TGTGCCAGCAGCCCTGACAGGGGCCCGGGTGAAAAACTGTTTTTT. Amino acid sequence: CASSPDRGPGEKLFF.

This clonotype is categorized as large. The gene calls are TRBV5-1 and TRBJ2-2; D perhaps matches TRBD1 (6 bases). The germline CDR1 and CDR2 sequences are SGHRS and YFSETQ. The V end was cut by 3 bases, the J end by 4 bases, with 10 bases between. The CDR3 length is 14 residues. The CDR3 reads CASSWTVGTGELFF. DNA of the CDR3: TGCGCCAGCAGCTGGACAGTGGGCACCGGGGAGCTGTTTTTT.

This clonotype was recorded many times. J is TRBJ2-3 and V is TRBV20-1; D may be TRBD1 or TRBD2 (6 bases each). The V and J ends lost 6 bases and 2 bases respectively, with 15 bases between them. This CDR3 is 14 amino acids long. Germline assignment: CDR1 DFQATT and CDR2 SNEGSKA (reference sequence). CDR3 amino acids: CSAPQGTFTDTQYF. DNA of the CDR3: TGCAGTGCCCCCCAGGGGACTTTCACAGATACGCAGTATTTT.

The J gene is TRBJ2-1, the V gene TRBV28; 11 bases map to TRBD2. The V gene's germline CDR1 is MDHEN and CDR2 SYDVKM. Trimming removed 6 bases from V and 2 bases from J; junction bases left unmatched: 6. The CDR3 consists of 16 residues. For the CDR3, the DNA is TGTGCCAGCAGCGTTACTAGCGGGAGACCCTACAATGAGCAGTTCTTC. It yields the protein CASSVTSGRPYNEQFF.

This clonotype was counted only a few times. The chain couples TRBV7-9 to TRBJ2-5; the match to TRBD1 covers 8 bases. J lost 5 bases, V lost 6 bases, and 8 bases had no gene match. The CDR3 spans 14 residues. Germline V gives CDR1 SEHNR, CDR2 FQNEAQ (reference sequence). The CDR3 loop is CASSYGQGRETQYF. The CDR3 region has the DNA TGTGCCAGCAGTTATGGACAGGGAAGGGAGACCCAGTACTTC.

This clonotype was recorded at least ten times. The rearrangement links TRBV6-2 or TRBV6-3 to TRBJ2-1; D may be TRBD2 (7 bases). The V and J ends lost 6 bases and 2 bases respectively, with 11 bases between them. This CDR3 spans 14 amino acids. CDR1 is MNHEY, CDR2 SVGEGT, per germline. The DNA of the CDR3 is TGTGCCAGCAGAGGGGGGGCCGCCTACAATGAGCAGTTCTTC. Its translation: CASRGGAAYNEQFF.